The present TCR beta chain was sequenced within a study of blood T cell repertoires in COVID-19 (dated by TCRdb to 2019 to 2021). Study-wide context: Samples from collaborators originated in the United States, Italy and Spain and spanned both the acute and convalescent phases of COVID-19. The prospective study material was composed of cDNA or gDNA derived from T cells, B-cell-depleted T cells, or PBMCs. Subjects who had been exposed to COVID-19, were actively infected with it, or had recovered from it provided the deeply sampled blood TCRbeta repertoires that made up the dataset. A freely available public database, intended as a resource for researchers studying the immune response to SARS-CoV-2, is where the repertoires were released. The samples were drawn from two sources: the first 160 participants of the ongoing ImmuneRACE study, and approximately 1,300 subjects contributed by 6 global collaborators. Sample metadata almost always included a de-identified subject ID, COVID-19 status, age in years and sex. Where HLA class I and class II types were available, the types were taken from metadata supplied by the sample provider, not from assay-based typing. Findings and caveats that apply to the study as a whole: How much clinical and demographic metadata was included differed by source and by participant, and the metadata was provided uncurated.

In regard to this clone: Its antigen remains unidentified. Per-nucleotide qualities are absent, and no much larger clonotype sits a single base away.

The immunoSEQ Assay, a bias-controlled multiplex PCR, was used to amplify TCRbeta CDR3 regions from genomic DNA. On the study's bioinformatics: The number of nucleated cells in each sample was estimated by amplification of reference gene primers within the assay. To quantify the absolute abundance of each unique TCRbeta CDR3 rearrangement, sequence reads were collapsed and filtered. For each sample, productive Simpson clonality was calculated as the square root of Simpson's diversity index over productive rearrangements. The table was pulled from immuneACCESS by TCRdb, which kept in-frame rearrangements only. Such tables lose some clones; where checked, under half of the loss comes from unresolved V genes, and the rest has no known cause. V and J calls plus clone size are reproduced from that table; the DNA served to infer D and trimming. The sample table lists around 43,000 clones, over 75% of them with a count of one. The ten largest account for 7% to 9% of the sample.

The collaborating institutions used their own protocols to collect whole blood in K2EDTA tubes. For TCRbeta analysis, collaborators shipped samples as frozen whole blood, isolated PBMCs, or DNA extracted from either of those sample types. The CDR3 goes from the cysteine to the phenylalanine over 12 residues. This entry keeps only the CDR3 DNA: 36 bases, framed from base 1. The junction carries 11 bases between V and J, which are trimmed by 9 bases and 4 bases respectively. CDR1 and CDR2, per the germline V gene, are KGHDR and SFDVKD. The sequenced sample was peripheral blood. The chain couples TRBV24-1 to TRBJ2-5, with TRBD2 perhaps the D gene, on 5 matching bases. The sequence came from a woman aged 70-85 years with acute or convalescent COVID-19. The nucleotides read TGTGCCACCGGAGCGGATGGAGAGACCCAGTACTTC. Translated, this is CATGADGETQYF.